This TCR beta chain was sequenced in a study of blood T cell repertoires in COVID-19. Study information: Samples representing acute and convalescent COVID-19 were sourced from the United States, Italy and Spain. Sample material is recorded as cDNA or gDNA derived from T cells, B-cell-depleted T cells, or PBMCs.

Authors' methods: Reference gene primer amplification gave nucleated cell count estimates. This table comes from immunoSEQ multiplex PCR, and its TCRdb copy is limited to in-frame clones, with some not included. Clone size and the V and J calls come from that table; the DNA yielded D and trimming. The table records approximately 82,000 clones, about 86% of them present only once. The V and J ends lost 2 bases and 7 bases, in that order; junction bases with no gene match: 7. The CDR3 contains 15 residues. Germline CDR1 SGHKS, CDR2 YYEKEE (reference sequence). This clonotype was sampled from a woman aged 55-69 years with acute or convalescent COVID-19. Sequencing was carried out using peripheral blood. The V and J genes are TRBV5-5 and TRBJ2-1, with 9 bases that match TRBD1. For the CDR3, the DNA is TGTGCCAGCAGCTTTGCGGGACAGGGATTGAATGAGCAGTTCTTC. This translates into CASSFAGQGLNEQFF. The variable domain in full, with the rest retrieved from reference TRBV5-5 and TRBJ2-1, is DAGVTQSPTHLIKTRGQQVTLRCSPISGHKSVSWYQQVLGQGPQFIFQYYEKEERGRGNFPDRFSARQFPNYSSELNVNALLLGDSALYLCASSFAGQGLNEQFFGPGTRLTVL.